This entry concerns a single T cell receptor (beta chain). The target antigen is unknown. This sample's time point: sample taken at primary tumor resection. The germline gives CDR1 LGHNA, CDR2 YNFKEQ. The CDR3 has 16 residues. V gave up 1 base and J gave up 4 bases; unmatched junction bases: 8. TCRdb itself ran the 5' RACE reads through MiXCR, one entry per CDR3 protein. The table shows about 9,800 distinct CDR3 sequences, with approximately 54% occurring only once. These data are taken from a study of spatial heterogeneity in lung cancer. Whole-study results and caveats: The number of expanded tumor alpha and beta chains correlated with mutation number. Estimated coverage of tumor T cells was around 7.7% for alpha and approximately 13% for beta chains.

Material: lung tumor tissue, obtained at surgery. The rearrangement links TRBV4-2 to TRBJ1-2, with TRBD1 matching 8 bases. This TCR derives from a female donor with early-stage non-small cell lung cancer. The CDR3, as DNA: TGTGCCAGCAGCCAAGGCGGACAGGGATTTCGCTATGGCTACACCTTC. This codes for CASSQGGQGFRYGYTF.